This TCR beta chain appears in the sequencing data of a study of vaccination and CD4 T cells after COVID-19. Overall study: Convalescent donors: six male, four female; seven Caucasian, two Asian, one multiracial, two Hispanic. Some control cultures received a CEFX pool, which served as the positive control. Others received an HIV-1 Nef pool or no peptide.

Sequencing of the DNA from cultured CD4+ T cells was carried out with the Oncomine TCR Beta short-read assay. TCRdb reprocessed the PCR reads with MiXCR, giving one entry per CDR3 protein. The sample has fewer than 8,000 distinct CDR3 sequences; approximately 51% are singletons. CDR1 and CDR2 from the germline V gene are LGHNA and YSLEER. The CDR3 contains 13 residues. V dropped 0 bases and J dropped 6 bases, with 8 bases sitting between them. The treatment here: approximately nine-day PBMC culture with coronavirus spike peptide pools or control peptides (ViraFEST assay). A remark on this clonotype: Its target is unknown.

Sequencing input: CD4+ T cells from blood, cultured in vitro. This chain connects TRBV4-3 to TRBJ1-1; D remains unclear. The TCR comes from a human donor who had recovered from COVID-19. CDR3 region: CASSQDRGAEAFF. DNA for the CDR3: TGCGCCAGCAGCCAAGACCGGGGTGCTGAAGCTTTCTTT.